This TCR beta chain emerged from a study of Ad26.COV2.S vaccination and SARS-CoV-2 variants. Study observations and caveats: The study found higher spike-specific TCR breadth in vaccine than placebo recipients.

Regarding treatment: around 19 received Ad26.COV2.S at low or high dose, single or two shots; 5 received placebo; per-sample allocation not given. Specimen acquisition occurred on day 63 following the initial vaccine or placebo injection. A word on this clone: What it recognizes is unknown.

Sequenced by immunoSEQ multiplex PCR; TCRdb stores in-frame clones only, minus some. The sample holds a few hundred thousand clones, 90% seen once. In germline, CDR1 is SGHVS, CDR2 FNYEAQ. This CDR3 has 15 amino acids. Trimming took 3 bases from V and 5 from J, leaving 16 bases between them. This sequence originates from a person between 18 and 60 years old who received the Ad26.COV2.S COVID-19 vaccine or a placebo. The gene calls are TRBV7-6 and TRBJ2-5, with D unclear. The sample here was peripheral blood, taken in a trial of Ad26.COV2.S vaccine versus placebo. CDR3 DNA: TGTGCCAGCAGCTTCATCCAGAATCTCGGGGAGACCCAGTACTTC. Its translation is CASSFIQNLGETQYF.